The 18 T cell receptor beta chains reported below all come from one sample, sequenced in a study of blood T cell repertoires in COVID-19. The repertoire was sequenced with immunoSEQ multiplex PCR; TCRdb's copy has only in-frame clones and lacks some. The top ten clones hold 2% to 2.5% of a sample with approximately 220,000 clones, around 82% of them seen once. The source material was peripheral blood. Source of these receptors: a woman aged 55-69 years with acute or convalescent COVID-19.

The V and J genes are TRBV9 and TRBJ1-6, with D uncertain. This CDR3 region has 15 residues. The V end was cut by 3 bases, the J end by 0 bases, with 7 bases between. Germline lookup yields CDR1 SGDLS and CDR2 YYNGEE. The CDR3 region has the DNA TGTGCCAGCAGCGGAGGAGGCTCCTATAATTCACCCCTCCACTTT. Translation: CASSGGGSYNSPLHF. Drawing the rest from reference TRBV9 and TRBJ1-6, the complete variable domain is DSGVTQTPKHLITATGQRVTLRCSPRSGDLSVYWYQQSLDQGLQFLIQYYNGEERAKGNILERFSAQQFPDLHSELNLSSLELGDSALYFCASSGGGSYNSPLHFGNGTRLTVT.

The chain carries TRBV4-2 and TRBJ1-3; 12 nucleotides align to TRBD1. Germline values: CDR1 LGHNA, CDR2 YNFKEQ. The CDR3 runs to 18 residues. V lost 2 bases to trimming and J lost 1 base; unmatched junction nucleotides: 6. The CDR3 sequence is CASSQSAGQGASGNTIYF. The CDR3 nucleotides read TGTGCCAGCAGCCAATCGGCGGGACAGGGGGCTTCTGGAAACACCATATATTTT.

This clone appeared a few times. Here the CDR3 DNA reads TGTGCCTGGAGCTGGGGACAGCTCTACGAGCAGTACTTC. Its translation is CAWSWGQLYEQYF. The rearrangement uses TRBV30 and TRBJ2-7, with 7 bases matching TRBD1. CDR3 size: 13 residues. V gave up 3 bases and J gave up 3 bases; unmatched junction bases: 5. Germline CDR1 GTSNPN, CDR2 SVGIG (reference sequence).

The chain links TRBV4-3 to TRBJ1-4; D is possibly TRBD1 (5 bases). The CDR3 loop spans 16 amino acids. V gave up 0 bases and J gave up 11 bases, with 19 bases separating them. CDR1 LGHNA and CDR2 YSLEER come from the germline V gene. The CDR3 protein is CASSQDPGPLGGKLFF. The CDR3 DNA is TGCGCCAGCAGCCAAGACCCGGGACCCTTAGGAGGGAAACTGTTTTTT.

The V call is TRBV7-8, the J call TRBJ2-7; tentatively, D is TRBD2 (5 bases). The ends were cut back, 2 bases at V and 0 bases at J, with 11 bases in the middle. CDR1 and CDR2 from the germline V gene are SGHVS and FQNEAQ. The CDR3 is 15 residues long. Here the CDR3 reads CASSLSGGFSYEQYF. CDR3 sequence (DNA): TGTGCCAGCAGCTTAAGTGGAGGCTTCTCCTACGAGCAGTACTTC.

This rearrangement joins TRBV7-2 to TRBJ2-1; D is possibly TRBD2 (6 bases). CDR1 and CDR2 (germline): SGHTA, FQGNSA. The CDR3 runs to 17 residues. V lost 8 bases and J lost 8, with 28 bases in between. The CDR3 loop is CASAKGFSSGWRDEQFF. The CDR3 bases are TGTGCCAGCGCTAAGGGGTTTAGTAGCGGTTGGAGGGATGAGCAGTTCTTC.

For the CDR3, the DNA is TGTGCCAGCAGCCCCGGGGGGCCGAACACAGATACGCAGTATTTT. Amino acids: CASSPGGPNTDTQYF. The chain carries TRBV3-1 (or the pseudogene TRBV3-2) and TRBJ2-3; possible D gene TRBD2, 7 bases. Germline assignment: CDR1 LGHDT and CDR2 YNNKEL (reference sequence). There are 15 residues in the CDR3. The germline V and J ends were trimmed by 4 bases and 2 bases, with 13 bases remaining between them.

CDR3 residues: CASSPLTGSGTEAFF. CDR3 nucleotide sequence: TGTGCCAGCAGCCCACTGACAGGGAGTGGCACTGAAGCTTTCTTT. The J gene is TRBJ1-1, the V gene TRBV5-6; TRBD1 aligns across 7 bases. The CDR3 length is 15 residues. Per germline, CDR1 SGHDT and CDR2 YYEEEE. The ends lost 4 bases at V and 4 bases at J; junction bases unmatched: 10.

This clone was recorded a few times. The chain carries TRBV19 and TRBJ1-1; 8 bases are a match to TRBD1. The V and J ends lost 3 bases and 1 base, in that order; junction bases with no gene match: 4. CDR3 size: 15 residues. Looked up from germline, CDR1 is LNHDA and CDR2 is SQIVND (reference sequence). CDR3 in DNA: TGTGCCAGTAGTATCGGGACAGGACCGAACACTGAAGCTTTCTTT. It codes for CASSIGTGPNTEAFF.

V and J are TRBV5-4 and TRBJ2-5; D may be TRBD1 (6 bases). The germline gives CDR1 SGHNT, CDR2 YYREEE (reference sequence). Trimming removed 0 bases from V and 3 bases from J, with 6 bases in between. The CDR3 consists of 13 residues. Here the CDR3 reads CASSLGQEETQYF. The CDR3, as DNA: TGTGCCAGCAGCTTGGGACAGGAAGAGACCCAGTACTTC.

The chain has TRBV6-5 and TRBJ2-3; 11 bases match TRBD2. Germline-derived CDR1 and CDR2 are MNHEY and SVGAGI. The CDR3 is 15 amino acids. J lost 1 base, V lost 6 bases, and 3 bases had no gene match. The CDR3 loop reads CASSRLAGRTDTQYF. The CDR3 DNA is TGTGCCAGCAGCCGACTAGCGGGGCGCACAGATACGCAGTATTTT.

The genes are TRBV19 and TRBJ1-1, with 7 bases matching TRBD1. Losses at the gene ends were 2 bases for V and 1 base for J; bases not matched to a gene: 4. This CDR3 region has 15 residues. Looked up from germline, CDR1 is LNHDA and CDR2 is SQIVND (reference sequence). CDR3 amino acids: CASSISGTANTEAFF. The CDR3 region has the DNA TGTGCCAGTAGTATATCGGGGACAGCGAACACTGAAGCTTTCTTT.

This clone was picked up a small number of times. The chain uses TRBV7-6 and TRBJ1-2, with D maybe TRBD1 (5 bases). V was cut by 5 bases and J by 4 bases, with 14 bases left in between. Germline V lookup: CDR1 SGHVS, CDR2 FNYEAQ. The CDR3 consists of 14 residues. The CDR3 DNA follows: TGTGCCAGCAGCCCGCTCCAGGGTTCCTATGGCTACACCTTC. Its protein is CASSPLQGSYGYTF. Supplemented by reference TRBV7-6 and TRBJ1-2, the full variable domain reads GAGVSQSPRYKVTKRGQDVALRCDPISGHVSLYWYRQALGQGPEFLTYFNYEAQQDKSGLPNDRFSAERPEGSISTLTIQRTEQRDSAMYRCASSPLQGSYGYTFGSGTRLTVV.

The chain links TRBV15 to TRBJ2-5; TRBD2 might be the D (9 bases). Trimming stripped 8 bases from V and 4 bases from J, with 23 bases between. This CDR3 region has 16 residues. The germline V gene encodes CDR1 LNHNV and CDR2 YYDKDF (reference sequence). The CDR3 bases are TGTGCCACCGCAGGGGGCGGGGGGGCCGTAGTAGAGACCCAGTACTTC. Translation gives CATAGGGGAVVETQYF. Based on the CDR3 plus reference TRBV15 and TRBJ2-5, the full variable domain is DAMVIQNPRYQVTQFGKPVTLSCSQTLNHNVMYWYQQKSSQAPKLLFHYYDKDFNNEADTPDNFQSRRPNTSFCFLDIRSPGLGDTAMYLCATAGGGGAVVETQYFGPGTRLLVL.

The CDR3 reads CASSEGFGGRGSYNEQFF. The CDR3 DNA is TGTGCCAGCAGTGAAGGTTTTGGAGGAAGAGGCTCCTACAATGAGCAGTTCTTC. The chain couples TRBV6-1 to TRBJ2-1; D is possibly TRBD2 (5 bases). The germline V and J ends were trimmed by 1 base and 0 bases, with 16 bases remaining between them. CDR3 size: 18 residues. The germline V gene has CDR1 MNHNS and CDR2 SASEGT.

This chain uses TRBV5-1 with TRBJ2-2; D remains unclear. Germline CDR1 reads SGHRS; CDR2 reads YFSETQ. The CDR3 runs 14 residues. V gave up 1 base and J gave up 8 bases, with 12 bases separating them. The CDR3: CASSLQSGSGELFF. In nucleotides, the CDR3 is TGCGCCAGCAGCTTGCAGTCGGGTTCGGGGGAGCTGTTTTTT. The full variable domain, in which reference TRBV5-1 and TRBJ2-2 provide the parts outside the CDR3, is KAGVTQTPRYLIKTRGQQVTLSCSPISGHRSVSWYQQTPGQGLQFLFEYFSETQRNKGNFPGRFSGRQFSNSRSEMNVSTLELGDSALYLCASSLQSGSGELFFGEGSRLTVL.

The chain couples TRBV7-8 to TRBJ2-4; TRBD2 agrees at 13 bases. The CDR3 consists of 18 residues. Germline loops: CDR1 SGHVS, CDR2 FQNEAQ. With V trimmed by 2 bases and J by 2 bases, 6 bases remained unmatched. CDR3 sequence (DNA): TGTGCCAGCAGCTTACGACTAGCGGGGGGCCTTACCAAAAACATTCAGTACTTC. It codes for CASSLRLAGGLTKNIQYF.

The J gene is TRBJ1-1, the V gene TRBV6-5; TRBD1 aligns across 7 bases. Trimming at V came to 6 bases and at J to 2 bases, leaving 6 bases not matched to a gene. The CDR3 is 14 amino acids. The germline CDR1 and CDR2 sequences are MNHEY and SVGAGI. The CDR3 loop is CASRDRASNTEAFF. CDR3 nucleotides: TGTGCCAGCAGAGACAGGGCTTCCAACACTGAAGCTTTCTTT.